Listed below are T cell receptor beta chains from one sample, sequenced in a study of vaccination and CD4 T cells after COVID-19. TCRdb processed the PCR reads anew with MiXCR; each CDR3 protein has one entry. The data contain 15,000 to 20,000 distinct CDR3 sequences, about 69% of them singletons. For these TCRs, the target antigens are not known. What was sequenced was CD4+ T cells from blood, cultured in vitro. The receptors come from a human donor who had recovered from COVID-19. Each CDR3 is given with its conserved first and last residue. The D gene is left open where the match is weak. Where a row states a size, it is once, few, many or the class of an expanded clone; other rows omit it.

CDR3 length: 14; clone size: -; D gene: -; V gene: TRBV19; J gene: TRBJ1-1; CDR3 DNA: TGTGCCAGTAAAGGGCCAAGAAGTAACACTGAAGCTTTCTTT; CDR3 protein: CASKGPRSNTEAFF
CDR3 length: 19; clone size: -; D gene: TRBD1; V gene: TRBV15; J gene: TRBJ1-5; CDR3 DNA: TGTGCCACCAGCAGGTCCCTCCCGGGACAGGGGTTGGGCAATCAGCCCCAGCATTTT; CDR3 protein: CATSRSLPGQGLGNQPQHF
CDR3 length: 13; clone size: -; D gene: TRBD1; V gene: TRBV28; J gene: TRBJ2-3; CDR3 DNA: TGTGCCAGCAGAGCAGGGGGCGCAGATACGCAGTATTTT; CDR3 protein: CASRAGGADTQYF
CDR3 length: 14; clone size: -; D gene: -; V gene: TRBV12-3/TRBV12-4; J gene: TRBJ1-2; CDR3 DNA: TGTGCCAGCAGTGCCCAACTTTTACCCTATGGCTACACCTTC; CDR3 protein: CASSAQLLPYGYTF
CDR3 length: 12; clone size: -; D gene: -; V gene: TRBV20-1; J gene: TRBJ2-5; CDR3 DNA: TGCAGTGCTCCCCACAGGCAAGAGACCCAGTACTTC; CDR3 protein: CSAPHRQETQYF
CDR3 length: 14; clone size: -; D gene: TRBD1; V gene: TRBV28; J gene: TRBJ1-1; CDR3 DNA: TGTGCCAGCAGGATCGCCGGGACAGGGCCTGAAGCTTTCTTT; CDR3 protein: CASRIAGTGPEAFF
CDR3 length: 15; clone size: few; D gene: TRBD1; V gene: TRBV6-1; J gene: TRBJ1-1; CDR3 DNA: TGTGCCAGCAGTGGCCCGGGACAGGGAAGCACTGAAGCTTTCTTT; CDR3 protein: CASSGPGQGSTEAFF
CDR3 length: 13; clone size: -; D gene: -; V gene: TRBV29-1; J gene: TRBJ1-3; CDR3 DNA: TGCAGCGTTGAACGGACTACTGGAAACACCATATATTTT; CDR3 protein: CSVERTTGNTIYF
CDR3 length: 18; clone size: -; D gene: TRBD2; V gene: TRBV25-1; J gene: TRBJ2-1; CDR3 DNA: TGTGCCAGCAGTGAATCAACTAGCGGGAGTAGGAGAAGGAATGAGCAGTTCTTC; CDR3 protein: CASSESTSGSRRRNEQFF
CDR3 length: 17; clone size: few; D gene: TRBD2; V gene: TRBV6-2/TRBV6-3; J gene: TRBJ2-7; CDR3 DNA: TGTGCCAGCAGCCTTTCCGGGACTAGAAGTCTACTCTACGAGCAGTACTTC; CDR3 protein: CASSLSGTRSLLYEQYF
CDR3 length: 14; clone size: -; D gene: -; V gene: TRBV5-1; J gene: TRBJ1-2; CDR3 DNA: TGCGCCAGCAGCGCGGACGCCAGGGGCTTAGGGAACACCTTC; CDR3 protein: CASSADARGLGNTF
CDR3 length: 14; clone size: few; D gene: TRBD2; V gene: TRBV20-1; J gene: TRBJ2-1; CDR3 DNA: TGCAGTGCGTCTAGCGGTAGCTCCTACAATGAGCAGTTCTTC; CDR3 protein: CSASSGSSYNEQFF
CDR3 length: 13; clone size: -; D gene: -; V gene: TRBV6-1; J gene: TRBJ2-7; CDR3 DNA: TGTGCCAGCAATACGAGGGGTCGCTACGAGCAGTACTTC; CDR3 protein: CASNTRGRYEQYF
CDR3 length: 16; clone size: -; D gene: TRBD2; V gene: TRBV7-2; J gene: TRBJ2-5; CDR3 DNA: TGTGCCAGCAGCTTAGGGGGTCTAGCGGGACAAGAGACCCAGTACTTC; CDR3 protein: CASSLGGLAGQETQYF
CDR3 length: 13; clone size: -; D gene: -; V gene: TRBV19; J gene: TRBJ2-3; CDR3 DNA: TGTGCCAGTAGTATAGGCCTCGCGGATACGCAGTATTTT; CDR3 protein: CASSIGLADTQYF
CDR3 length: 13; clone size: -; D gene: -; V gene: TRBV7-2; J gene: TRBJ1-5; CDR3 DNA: TGTGCCAGCAGCTTAGGGCCGACGGGGCCCCAGCATTTT; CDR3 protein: CASSLGPTGPQHF
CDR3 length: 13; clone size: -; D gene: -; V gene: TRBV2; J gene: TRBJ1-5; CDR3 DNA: TGTGCCAGCGACGTCACGGCTTATCAGCCCCAGCATTTT; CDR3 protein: CASDVTAYQPQHF
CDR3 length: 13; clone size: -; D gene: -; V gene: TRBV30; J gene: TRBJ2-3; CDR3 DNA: TGTGCCTTCCTTTGGAGGGGGTCAGATACGCAGTATTTT; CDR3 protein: CAFLWRGSDTQYF
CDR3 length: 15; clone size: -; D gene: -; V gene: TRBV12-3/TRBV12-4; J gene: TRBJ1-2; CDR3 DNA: TGTGCCAGCAGTTTTAGCGGCGGGACTAACTATGGCTACACCTTC; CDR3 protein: CASSFSGGTNYGYTF
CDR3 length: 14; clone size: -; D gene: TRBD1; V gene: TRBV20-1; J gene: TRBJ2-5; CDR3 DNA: TGCAGTGCTAGTAAGGACAGGGTCCAAGAGACCCAGTACTTC; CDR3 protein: CSASKDRVQETQYF
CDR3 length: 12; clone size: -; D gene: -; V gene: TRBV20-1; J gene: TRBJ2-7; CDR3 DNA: TGCAGTGCTGAAAGGACAATGGAAGAGCAGTACTTC; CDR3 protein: CSAERTMEEQYF
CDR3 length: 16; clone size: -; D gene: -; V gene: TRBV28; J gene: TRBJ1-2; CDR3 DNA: TGTGCCAGCAGTTTCCCCGTGGCCGCCGTTGACTATGGCTACACCTTC; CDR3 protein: CASSFPVAAVDYGYTF
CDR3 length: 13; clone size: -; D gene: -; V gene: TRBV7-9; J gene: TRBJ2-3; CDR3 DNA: TGTGCCAGCAGCTTCGGACACACAGATACGCAGTATTTT; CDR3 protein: CASSFGHTDTQYF
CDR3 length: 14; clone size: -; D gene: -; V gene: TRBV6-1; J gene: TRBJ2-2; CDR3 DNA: TGTGCCAGCAGTCGAACCACTTTCGGCGGGGAGCTGTTTTTT; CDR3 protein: CASSRTTFGGELFF
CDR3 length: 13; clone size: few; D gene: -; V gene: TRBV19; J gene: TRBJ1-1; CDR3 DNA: TGTGCCAGTATAGGGCAGGGGAACACTGAAGCTTTCTTT; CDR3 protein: CASIGQGNTEAFF
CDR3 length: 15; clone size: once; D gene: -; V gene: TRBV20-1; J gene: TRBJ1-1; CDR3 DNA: TGCAGTGCTAGGGGGTGGCAGGAGGGGAACACTGAAGCTTTCTTT; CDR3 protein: CSARGWQEGNTEAFF
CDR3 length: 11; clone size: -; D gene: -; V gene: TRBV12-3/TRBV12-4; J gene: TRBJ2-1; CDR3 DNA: TGTGCCAGCAGTTTTAATAATGAGCAGTTCTTC; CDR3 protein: CASSFNNEQFF
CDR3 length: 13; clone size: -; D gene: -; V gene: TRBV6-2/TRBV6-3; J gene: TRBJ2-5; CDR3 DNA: TGTGCCAGCAGTTTACGATTCAGGGAGACCCAGTACTTC; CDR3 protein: CASSLRFRETQYF
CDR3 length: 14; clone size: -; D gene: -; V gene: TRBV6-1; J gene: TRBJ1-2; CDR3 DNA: TGTGCCAGCAGCTCCCCCCGGACTAACTATGGCTACACCTTC; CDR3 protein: CASSSPRTNYGYTF
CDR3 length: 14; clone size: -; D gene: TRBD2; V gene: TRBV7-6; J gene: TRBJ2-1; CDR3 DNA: TGTGCCATCTCAAGGCTAGCGGGCATCAATGAGCAGTTCTTC; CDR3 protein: CAISRLAGINEQFF
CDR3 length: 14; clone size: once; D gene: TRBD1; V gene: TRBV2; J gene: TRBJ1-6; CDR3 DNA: TGTGCCACACGTACCGGGACAGGGGGTTCACCCCTCCACTTT; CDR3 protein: CATRTGTGGSPLHF
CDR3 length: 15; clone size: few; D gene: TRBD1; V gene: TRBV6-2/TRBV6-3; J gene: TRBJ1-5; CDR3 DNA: TGTGCCAGCAAGTGGGACAGGGGCCACAATCAGCCCCAGCATTTT; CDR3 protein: CASKWDRGHNQPQHF
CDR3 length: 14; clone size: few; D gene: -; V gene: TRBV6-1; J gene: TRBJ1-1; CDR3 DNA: TGTGCCATCCAGAGGATTAGGGGGAACACTGAAGCTTTCTTT; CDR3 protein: CAIQRIRGNTEAFF